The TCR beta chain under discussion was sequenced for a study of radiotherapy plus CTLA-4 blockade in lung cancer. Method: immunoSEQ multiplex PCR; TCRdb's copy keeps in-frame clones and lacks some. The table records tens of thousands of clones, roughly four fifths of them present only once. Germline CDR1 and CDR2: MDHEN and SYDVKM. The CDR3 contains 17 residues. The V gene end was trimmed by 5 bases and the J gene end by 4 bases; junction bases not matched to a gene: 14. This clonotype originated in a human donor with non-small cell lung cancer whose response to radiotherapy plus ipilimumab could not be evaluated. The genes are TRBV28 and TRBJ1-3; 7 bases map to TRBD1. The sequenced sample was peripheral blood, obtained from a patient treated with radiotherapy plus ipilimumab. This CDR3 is CASSTLNPEGAGNTIYF. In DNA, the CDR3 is TGTGCCAGCAGTACCCTTAACCCCGAGGGGGCCGGAAACACCATATATTTT.